A selection of T cell receptor beta chains follows, all from one sample in a study of immune evolution from preneoplasia to lung adenocarcinoma. Only in-frame clones appear in the TCRdb table, and some are missing; sequencing was by immunoSEQ multiplex PCR. The sample holds 9,500 to 10,000 clones, around 83% seen once. The sequenced sample was FFPE minimally invasive lung adenocarcinoma tissue. The receptors come from a person aged 65 to 85 with lung adenocarcinoma. Some clones in this sample may be carry-over from other donors' samples. Each CDR3 is given with its conserved first and last residue. D genes are given only for firm matches. Some rows have no size entry. The others give once, few or many, or a class for an expanded clone.

j_gene: TRBJ1-1; v_gene: TRBV30; d_gene: .; abundance: .; CDR3aa: CAWSYDMNTEAFF; CDR3nt: TGTGCCTGGAGTTACGACATGAACACTGAAGCTTTCTTT
j_gene: TRBJ2-7; v_gene: TRBV18; d_gene: .; abundance: .; CDR3aa: CASSQITYEQYF; CDR3nt: TGTGCCAGCTCCCAAATTACCTACGAGCAGTACTTC
j_gene: TRBJ1-1; v_gene: TRBV7-3; d_gene: .; abundance: .; CDR3aa: CASSSGFVGEAFF; CDR3nt: TGTGCCAGCAGCTCTGGTTTTGTGGGAGAAGCTTTCTTT
j_gene: TRBJ2-7; v_gene: TRBV28; d_gene: TRBD2; abundance: .; CDR3aa: CASSPAGADEQYF; CDR3nt: TGTGCCAGCAGTCCAGCGGGAGCCGACGAGCAGTACTTC
j_gene: TRBJ2-7; v_gene: TRBV28; d_gene: TRBD2; abundance: .; CDR3aa: CASSPPLRTSGIYEQYF; CDR3nt: TGTGCCAGCAGTCCCCCTCTCCGGACTAGCGGAATCTACGAGCAGTACTTC
j_gene: TRBJ2-1; v_gene: TRBV7-6; d_gene: .; abundance: .; CDR3aa: CASSLGLGNEQFF; CDR3nt: TGTGCCAGCAGCTTAGGGTTGGGCAATGAGCAGTTCTTC
j_gene: TRBJ1-1; v_gene: TRBV7-9; d_gene: .; abundance: .; CDR3aa: CASSFRTDNTEAFF; CDR3nt: TGTGCCAGCAGCTTCCGGACGGATAACACTGAAGCTTTCTTT
j_gene: TRBJ1-1; v_gene: TRBV4-1; d_gene: .; abundance: .; CDR3aa: CASSQDHGRNEAFF; CDR3nt: TGCGCCAGCAGCCAAGATCACGGGAGGAATGAAGCTTTCTTT
j_gene: TRBJ2-1; v_gene: TRBV10-3; d_gene: TRBD2; abundance: .; CDR3aa: CASSEVSGTRNEQFF; CDR3nt: TGTGCCAGCAGTGAAGTAAGCGGGACGCGAAATGAGCAGTTCTTC
j_gene: TRBJ2-2; v_gene: TRBV15; d_gene: .; abundance: .; CDR3aa: CATSKGLDGTGELFF; CDR3nt: TGTGCCACCAGCAAGGGACTGGACGGAACCGGGGAGCTGTTTTTT
j_gene: TRBJ2-6; v_gene: TRBV11-3; d_gene: .; abundance: .; CDR3aa: CASSFQGLISGANVLTF; CDR3nt: TGTGCCAGCAGCTTTCAGGGTCTCATCTCTGGGGCCAACGTCCTGACTTTC
j_gene: TRBJ2-7; v_gene: TRBV25-1; d_gene: TRBD2; abundance: .; CDR3aa: CASSDYGLVGEQYF; CDR3nt: TGTGCCAGCAGTGACTATGGACTAGTCGGTGAGCAGTACTTC
j_gene: TRBJ2-7; v_gene: TRBV4-1; d_gene: .; abundance: once; CDR3aa: CASRLNRESEQYF; CDR3nt: TGCGCCAGCAGACTCAACAGGGAGAGCGAGCAGTACTTC
j_gene: TRBJ2-1; v_gene: TRBV11-2; d_gene: TRBD1; abundance: .; CDR3aa: CASTSVPGQGGNEQFF; CDR3nt: TGTGCCAGCACCTCGGTACCGGGACAGGGGGGGAATGAGCAGTTCTTC
j_gene: TRBJ1-1; v_gene: TRBV6-4; d_gene: TRBD1; abundance: .; CDR3aa: CASRRGGPNTEAFF; CDR3nt: TGTGCCAGCCGTAGAGGGGGCCCGAACACTGAAGCTTTCTTT
j_gene: TRBJ2-3; v_gene: TRBV5-1; d_gene: .; abundance: .; CDR3aa: CASSPDTDTQYF; CDR3nt: TGCGCCAGCAGCCCCGACACAGATACGCAGTATTTT
j_gene: TRBJ2-7; v_gene: TRBV5-4; d_gene: .; abundance: .; CDR3aa: CASSDPSTSLGEQYF; CDR3nt: TGTGCCAGCAGCGACCCCTCGACTAGTTTGGGAGAGCAGTACTTC
j_gene: TRBJ2-3; v_gene: TRBV29-1; d_gene: TRBD2; abundance: once; CDR3aa: CSVPSGSTDTQYF; CDR3nt: TGCAGCGTACCTAGCGGGAGCACAGATACGCAGTATTTT
j_gene: TRBJ2-1; v_gene: TRBV28; d_gene: TRBD1; abundance: .; CDR3aa: CASSSPGQGARNEQFF; CDR3nt: TGTGCCAGCAGTTCGCCGGGACAGGGGGCGCGAAATGAGCAGTTCTTC
j_gene: TRBJ1-6; v_gene: TRBV15; d_gene: .; abundance: once; CDR3aa: CATSLEGGYNSPLHF; CDR3nt: TGTGCCACGAGCCTAGAAGGAGGCTATAATTCACCCCTCCACTTT
j_gene: TRBJ1-3; v_gene: TRBV6-1; d_gene: .; abundance: .; CDR3aa: CASRRDGGNTIYF; CDR3nt: TGTGCCAGCAGGCGGGACGGTGGAAACACCATATATTTT
j_gene: TRBJ1-4; v_gene: TRBV19; d_gene: .; abundance: .; CDR3aa: CASRRKGEANEKLFF; CDR3nt: TGTGCCAGTAGGCGAAAGGGAGAGGCTAATGAAAAACTGTTTTTT
j_gene: TRBJ2-7; v_gene: TRBV28; d_gene: TRBD1; abundance: .; CDR3aa: CASSFRQGSWDF; CDR3nt: TGTGCCAGCAGTTTCCGACAGGGGAGTTGGGACTTC
j_gene: TRBJ2-7; v_gene: TRBV6-1; d_gene: .; abundance: .; CDR3aa: CASSESIRGYEQYF; CDR3nt: TGTGCCAGCAGTGAATCCATCAGGGGATACGAGCAGTACTTC
j_gene: TRBJ2-2; v_gene: TRBV2; d_gene: .; abundance: .; CDR3aa: CASSMTRLVNTGELFF; CDR3nt: TGTGCCAGCAGCATGACAAGACTCGTGAACACCGGGGAGCTGTTTTTT
j_gene: TRBJ2-1; v_gene: TRBV7-8; d_gene: TRBD2; abundance: .; CDR3aa: CASSPGTSGDNEQFF; CDR3nt: TGTGCCAGCAGCCCTGGGACTAGCGGGGACAATGAGCAGTTCTTC